This section outlines one T cell receptor beta chain sequence together with its context. What it recognizes is unknown. Trimming removed 6 bases from V and 6 bases from J; junction bases left unmatched: 16. CDR1 is MDHEN, CDR2 SYDVKM, per germline. This CDR3 contains 16 residues. These data are taken from a study of T cell repertoires in cytomegalovirus infection. TCRdb reanalysed the reads using MiXCR and keeps one entry per CDR3 protein. The sample has 650,000 to 900,000 distinct CDR3 sequences, 25% to 35% seen once. The rearrangement links TRBV28 to TRBJ2-7; 8 bases agree with TRBD1. This material consisted of cultured CD8+ T cells from PBMCs, taken from culture after CMV antigen stimulation. The TCR was taken from a human donor in good health (CMV status not recorded). Some clones in this sample may be carry-over from other donors' samples. CDR3 protein: CASRANENQGASEQYV. CDR3 DNA sequence: TGTGCCAGCAGGGCCAACGAGAACCAGGGGGCAAGCGAGCAGTACGTC.